The TCR beta chain under discussion was sequenced for a study of cytomegalovirus exposure and HLA in healthy donors. Findings of the study overall: The authors listed some 160 TCR beta chains as cytomegalovirus-associated. A later analysis linked a missense DCLRE1C variant to TCR beta V- and J-gene trimming.

The CDR3 spans 15 residues. From germline, CDR1 is SGHRS and CDR2 YFSETQ. Trimming took 3 bases from V and 0 from J, leaving 7 bases between them. Among the donors, all were healthy bone marrow donors. Concerning this clone itself: Its cognate antigen is unknown.

The PCR ran on 60 Vbeta and 13 Jbeta primers. The repertoire was sequenced with immunoSEQ multiplex PCR; TCRdb's copy has only in-frame clones and lacks some. This sample's clone table lists some 23,000 clones. This TCR came from a male donor in good health and CMV-seropositive. The gene calls are TRBV5-1 and TRBJ2-6; D uncertain. Sequencing used PBMCs. CDR3 bases: TGCGCCAGCAGCTCTCAGTCCTCTGGGGCCAACGTCCTGACTTTC. Amino acids: CASSSQSSGANVLTF.